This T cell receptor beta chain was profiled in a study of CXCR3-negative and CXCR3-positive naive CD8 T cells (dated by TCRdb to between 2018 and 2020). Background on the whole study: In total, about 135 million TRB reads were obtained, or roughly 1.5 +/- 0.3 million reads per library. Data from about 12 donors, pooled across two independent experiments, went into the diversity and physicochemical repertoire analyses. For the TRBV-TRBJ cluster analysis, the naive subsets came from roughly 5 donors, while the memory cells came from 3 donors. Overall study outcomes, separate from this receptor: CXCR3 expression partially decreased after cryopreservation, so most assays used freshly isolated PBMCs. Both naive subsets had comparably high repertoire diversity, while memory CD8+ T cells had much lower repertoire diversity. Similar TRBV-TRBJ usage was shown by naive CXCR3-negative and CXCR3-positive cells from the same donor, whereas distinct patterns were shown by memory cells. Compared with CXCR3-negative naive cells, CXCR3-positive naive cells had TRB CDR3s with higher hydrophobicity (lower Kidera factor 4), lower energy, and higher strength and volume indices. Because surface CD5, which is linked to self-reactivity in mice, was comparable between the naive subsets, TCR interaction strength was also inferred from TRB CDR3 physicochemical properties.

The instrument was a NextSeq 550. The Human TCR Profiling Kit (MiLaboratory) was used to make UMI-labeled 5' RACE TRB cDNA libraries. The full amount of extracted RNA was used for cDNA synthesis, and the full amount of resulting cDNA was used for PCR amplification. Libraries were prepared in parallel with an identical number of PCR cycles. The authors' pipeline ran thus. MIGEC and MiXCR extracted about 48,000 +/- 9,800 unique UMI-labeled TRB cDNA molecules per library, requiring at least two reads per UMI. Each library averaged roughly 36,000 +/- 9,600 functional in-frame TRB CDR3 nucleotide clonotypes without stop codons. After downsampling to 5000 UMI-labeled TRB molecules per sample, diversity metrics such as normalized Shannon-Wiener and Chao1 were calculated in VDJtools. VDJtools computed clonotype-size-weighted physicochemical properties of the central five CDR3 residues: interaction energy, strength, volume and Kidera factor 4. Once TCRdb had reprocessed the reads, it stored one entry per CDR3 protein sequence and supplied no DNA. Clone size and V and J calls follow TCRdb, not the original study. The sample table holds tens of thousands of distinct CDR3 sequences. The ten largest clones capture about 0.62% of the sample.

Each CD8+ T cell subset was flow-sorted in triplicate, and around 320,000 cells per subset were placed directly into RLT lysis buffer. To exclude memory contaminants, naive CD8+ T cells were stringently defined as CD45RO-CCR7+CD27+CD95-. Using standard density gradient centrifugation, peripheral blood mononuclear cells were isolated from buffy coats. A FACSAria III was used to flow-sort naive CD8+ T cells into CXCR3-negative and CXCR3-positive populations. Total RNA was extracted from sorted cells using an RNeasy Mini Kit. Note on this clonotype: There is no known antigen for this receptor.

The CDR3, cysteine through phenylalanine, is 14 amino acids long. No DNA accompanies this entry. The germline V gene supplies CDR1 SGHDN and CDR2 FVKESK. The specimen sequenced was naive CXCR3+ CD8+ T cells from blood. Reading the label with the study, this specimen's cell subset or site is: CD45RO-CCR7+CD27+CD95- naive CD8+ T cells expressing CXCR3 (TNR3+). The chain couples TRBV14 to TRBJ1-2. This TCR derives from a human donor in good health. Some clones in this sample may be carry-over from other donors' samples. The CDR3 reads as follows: CASSHSRSLYGYTF.